A selection of T cell receptor beta chains follows, all from one sample in a study of metastatic and nonmetastatic thyroid tumors. TCRdb called clones again from the PCR reads with MiXCR. There are 45,000 or so clones in the sample; about 4% occur only once, and roughly a tenth lies in the top ten. The sequenced sample was blood. The receptors were sampled from a female donor with papillary thyroid cancer or a benign thyroid nodule (not recorded which). Some clones in this sample may be carry-over from other donors' samples. Each CDR3 is given with its conserved first and last residue. The D gene is left open where the match is weak. Size tells how often a clone was seen (once, few, many) or the class of an expanded clone, and some rows leave it out.

CDR3: CATSGGTPSTDTQYF
DNA: TGTGCCACCAGTGGCGGGACACCAAGCACAGATACGCAGTATTTT
V: TRBV24-1
size: many
J: TRBJ2-3
D: NA

CDR3: CASSLQVDSYNEQFF
DNA: TGTGCCAGCAGTTTGCAGGTAGACTCCTACAATGAGCAGTTCTTC
V: TRBV12-3/TRBV12-4
size: many
J: TRBJ2-1
D: NA

CDR3: CASSQVEETQYF
DNA: TGTGCCAGCTCCCAGGTTGAGGAGACCCAGTACTTC
V: TRBV5-8
size: many
J: TRBJ2-5
D: NA

CDR3: CASNTLAGSGANVLTF
DNA: TGTGCCTCAAACACACTAGCGGGCTCTGGGGCCAACGTCCTGACTTTC
V: TRBV6-8
size: NA
J: TRBJ2-6
D: TRBD2

CDR3: CASSYLRLAGYEQYF
DNA: TGTGCCAGCAGCTATCTTAGACTAGCGGGTTACGAGCAGTACTTC
V: TRBV11-2
size: NA
J: TRBJ2-7
D: TRBD2

CDR3: CAWLMPGRTSTDTQYF
DNA: TGTGCCTGGCTCATGCCAGGGCGTACTAGCACAGATACGCAGTATTTT
V: TRBV30
size: NA
J: TRBJ2-3
D: NA

CDR3: CASSLVISPAARGRGNTIYF
DNA: TGTGCCAGCAGTTTAGTGATTAGCCCAGCTGCCAGGGGTAGGGGAAACACCATATATTTT
V: TRBV12-3/TRBV12-4
size: NA
J: TRBJ1-3
D: NA

CDR3: CSVQQGPEPNEQFF
DNA: TGCAGCGTTCAACAGGGGCCCGAGCCAAATGAGCAGTTCTTC
V: TRBV29-1
size: many
J: TRBJ2-1
D: TRBD1

CDR3: CASSIGPAGRRNYGYTF
DNA: TGTGCCAGTAGTATAGGGCCCGCTGGGAGACGGAACTATGGCTACACCTTC
V: TRBV19
size: many
J: TRBJ1-2
D: NA

CDR3: CASSPRPYNEQFF
DNA: TGTGCCAGCAGTCCTCGGCCCTACAATGAGCAGTTCTTC
V: TRBV12-3/TRBV12-4
size: NA
J: TRBJ2-1
D: NA

CDR3: CASSLRAGYTEAFF
DNA: TGTGCCAGCAGCTTACGGGCGGGGTACACTGAAGCTTTCTTT
V: TRBV11-2
size: many
J: TRBJ1-1
D: NA

CDR3: CSASPPAGVSYNEQFF
DNA: TGCAGTGCTAGCCCCCCAGCGGGAGTCTCCTACAATGAGCAGTTCTTC
V: TRBV20-1
size: many
J: TRBJ2-1
D: TRBD2

CDR3: CANKLGRASSYEQYF
DNA: TGTGCCAACAAGCTAGGGAGGGCCAGTTCGTACGAGCAGTACTTC
V: TRBV6-1
size: few
J: TRBJ2-7
D: TRBD2

CDR3: CASSLASTEPNEQFF
DNA: TGCGCCAGCAGCTTGGCCTCGACAGAACCCAATGAGCAGTTCTTC
V: TRBV5-1
size: medium-sized
J: TRBJ2-1
D: NA

CDR3: CSAKGRLAQFSNEQFF
DNA: TGCAGTGCTAAGGGAAGACTAGCGCAATTTTCCAATGAGCAGTTCTTC
V: TRBV20-1
size: many
J: TRBJ2-1
D: TRBD2

CDR3: CASSPTYYTPNNEQFF
DNA: TGTGCCAGTAGTCCAACTTACTACACCCCTAACAATGAGCAGTTCTTC
V: TRBV19
size: few
J: TRBJ2-1
D: NA

CDR3: CASSLARTNYGYTF
DNA: TGTGCCAGCAGTTTAGCACGGACTAACTATGGCTACACCTTC
V: TRBV27
size: NA
J: TRBJ1-2
D: NA

CDR3: CASRQSGRSYNEQFF
DNA: TGTGCCAGTAGACAGAGCGGGAGGTCCTACAATGAGCAGTTCTTC
V: TRBV19
size: many
J: TRBJ2-1
D: TRBD2

CDR3: CASSPRGQGTLAYEQYF
DNA: TGTGCCAGCAGCCCCAGGGGACAGGGAACACTCGCCTACGAGCAGTACTTC
V: TRBV7-9
size: many
J: TRBJ2-7
D: TRBD1

CDR3: CASSYSNRLAKKFEAFF
DNA: TGTGCCAGCAGTTACTCGAATCGGTTGGCAAAAAAGTTTGAAGCTTTCTTT
V: TRBV6-5
size: many
J: TRBJ1-1
D: NA

CDR3: CASSGTGGNQPQHF
DNA: TGTGCCAGCAGCGGGACAGGGGGCAATCAGCCCCAGCATTTT
V: TRBV6-1
size: few
J: TRBJ1-5
D: TRBD1

CDR3: CASSPALARSSGANVLTF
DNA: TGTGCCAGCAGCCCCGCCCTGGCCCGCTCCTCTGGGGCCAACGTCCTGACTTTC
V: TRBV6-1
size: few
J: TRBJ2-6
D: NA

CDR3: CASSLDLMGMTDTQYF
DNA: TGTGCCAGCAGCTTAGATCTGATGGGAATGACAGATACGCAGTATTTT
V: TRBV11-3
size: many
J: TRBJ2-3
D: NA

CDR3: CASSQEPRAALSGANVLTF
DNA: TGCGCCAGCAGCCAAGAACCCCGGGCAGCTCTCTCTGGGGCCAACGTCCTGACTTTC
V: TRBV4-1
size: many
J: TRBJ2-6
D: NA

CDR3: CASSLGDAIPSGNTIYF
DNA: TGCGCCAGCAGCTTGGGGGACGCTATCCCCTCTGGAAACACCATATATTTT
V: TRBV5-1
size: NA
J: TRBJ1-3
D: NA

CDR3: CATSRRGTTGIDTQYF
DNA: TGTGCCACCAGCAGGAGGGGGACCACAGGGATAGATACGCAGTATTTT
V: TRBV15
size: NA
J: TRBJ2-3
D: NA

CDR3: CASSVTPPPGELFF
DNA: TGTGCCAGCAGCGTGACCCCTCCCCCCGGGGAGCTGTTTTTT
V: TRBV9
size: many
J: TRBJ2-2
D: NA

CDR3: CSVGEINSPLHF
DNA: TGCAGCGTTGGAGAAATTAATTCACCCCTCCACTTT
V: TRBV29-1
size: many
J: TRBJ1-6
D: NA

CDR3: CASSSGLALAGTQYF
DNA: TGTGCCAGCAGTTCGGGACTAGCCCTCGCGGGTACGCAGTATTTT
V: TRBV12-3/TRBV12-4
size: many
J: TRBJ2-3
D: TRBD2

CDR3: CASSPAQLGTNEKLFF
DNA: TGTGCCAGCAGCCCAGCTCAACTGGGAACTAATGAAAAACTGTTTTTT
V: TRBV6-1
size: many
J: TRBJ1-4
D: NA

CDR3: CASSDSSKSEQFF
DNA: TGTGCCAGCAGTGACTCGAGTAAAAGCGAGCAGTTCTTC
V: TRBV6-4
size: medium-sized
J: TRBJ2-1
D: NA

CDR3: CASSFPTSGNNEQFF
DNA: TGCGCCAGCAGCTTCCCAACTAGCGGGAACAATGAGCAGTTCTTC
V: TRBV5-1
size: few
J: TRBJ2-1
D: TRBD2

CDR3: CASSLVEGGNQPQHF
DNA: TGTGCCAGCAGCTTAGTAGAGGGGGGGAATCAGCCCCAGCATTTT
V: TRBV7-2
size: many
J: TRBJ1-5
D: NA

CDR3: CASSMSGTRGTDTQYF
DNA: TGTGCCAGCAGTATGAGCGGGACAAGGGGCACAGATACGCAGTATTTT
V: TRBV28
size: NA
J: TRBJ2-3
D: NA

CDR3: CATIRGVGQPQHF
DNA: TGTGCCACCATCAGAGGTGTCGGTCAGCCCCAGCATTTT
V: TRBV15
size: NA
J: TRBJ1-5
D: NA

CDR3: CASKAGGGSKNIQYF
DNA: TGTGCCAGCAAGGCGGGAGGGGGGTCCAAAAACATTCAGTACTTC
V: TRBV2
size: few
J: TRBJ2-4
D: TRBD2

CDR3: CATHGTSVSSTDTQYF
DNA: TGTGCCACCCACGGGACTAGCGTTTCTAGCACAGATACGCAGTATTTT
V: TRBV7-9
size: NA
J: TRBJ2-3
D: TRBD2

CDR3: CSPSLGTDTQYF
DNA: TGCAGCCCTAGTCTAGGCACAGATACGCAGTATTTT
V: TRBV29-1
size: many
J: TRBJ2-3
D: NA

CDR3: CASSRQGATAEQYF
DNA: TGTGCCAGCAGCCGACAGGGGGCGACGGCCGAGCAGTACTTC
V: TRBV7-2
size: many
J: TRBJ2-7
D: TRBD1

CDR3: CASSALDQTYNEQFF
DNA: TGTGCCAGCAGTGCCCTAGATCAAACCTACAATGAGCAGTTCTTC
V: TRBV2
size: many
J: TRBJ2-1
D: NA

CDR3: CASSSASTAHGIYEQYF
DNA: TGCGCCAGCAGCTCAGCCTCGACAGCACATGGGATCTACGAGCAGTACTTC
V: TRBV5-1
size: many
J: TRBJ2-7
D: NA

CDR3: CASSLRGTSGYTDTQYF
DNA: TGTGCCAGCAGCTTAAGGGGGACTAGCGGCTACACAGATACGCAGTATTTT
V: TRBV7-3
size: many
J: TRBJ2-3
D: TRBD2

CDR3: CSANYGLAGGETQYF
DNA: TGCAGTGCTAACTATGGACTAGCGGGAGGAGAGACCCAGTACTTC
V: TRBV20-1
size: many
J: TRBJ2-5
D: TRBD2

CDR3: CASSLQREVYEQYF
DNA: TGTGCAAGCAGTTTACAGAGGGAGGTCTACGAGCAGTACTTC
V: TRBV12-3/TRBV12-4
size: NA
J: TRBJ2-7
D: NA

CDR3: CASSLSSGSQETQYF
DNA: TGTGCCAGCAGTTTATCTTCAGGGAGCCAAGAGACCCAGTACTTC
V: TRBV27
size: many
J: TRBJ2-5
D: NA

CDR3: CASSYLRLAFYNEQFF
DNA: TGTGCCAGCAGCTATCTTAGACTAGCCTTCTACAATGAGCAGTTCTTC
V: TRBV11-2
size: large
J: TRBJ2-1
D: TRBD2

CDR3: CAWIRPGPGYTF
DNA: TGTGCCTGGATCCGTCCAGGACCCGGCTACACCTTC
V: TRBV30
size: NA
J: TRBJ1-2
D: NA

CDR3: CASTLTGTSETQYF
DNA: TGTGCCAGCACCTTAACCGGGACATCGGAGACCCAGTACTTC
V: TRBV6-1
size: many
J: TRBJ2-5
D: NA

CDR3: CRVEYPFGSYEQYF
DNA: TGCAGAGTTGAGTACCCATTCGGCTCCTACGAGCAGTACTTC
V: TRBV29-1
size: NA
J: TRBJ2-7
D: NA

CDR3: CAWETGLAGNTIYF
DNA: TGTGCCTGGGAGACAGGGTTGGCTGGAAACACCATATATTTT
V: TRBV30
size: few
J: TRBJ1-3
D: TRBD1

CDR3: CASSQVNEAFF
DNA: TGTGCCAGCAGCCAAGTGAATGAAGCTTTCTTT
V: TRBV3-1
size: few
J: TRBJ1-1
D: NA

CDR3: CASNQLGGNSYNEQFF
DNA: TGTGCCAGCAACCAGTTGGGAGGAAACTCCTACAATGAGCAGTTCTTC
V: TRBV6-1
size: many
J: TRBJ2-1
D: NA

CDR3: CASSLCLQAYRYTF
DNA: TGTGCCAGCAGTCTATGCTTACAGGCATATCGCTACACCTTC
V: TRBV7-2
size: NA
J: TRBJ1-2
D: NA

CDR3: CASSPGPGRGLLAKNIQYF
DNA: TGTGCCAGCAGCCCAGGGCCCGGGAGGGGACTACTAGCCAAAAACATTCAGTACTTC
V: TRBV7-9
size: many
J: TRBJ2-4
D: TRBD2

CDR3: CATLGGDEKLFF
DNA: TGTGCCACCCTCGGAGGGGATGAAAAACTGTTTTTT
V: TRBV6-1
size: many
J: TRBJ1-4
D: NA

CDR3: CASRLDRVQPQHF
DNA: TGTGCCAGCAGGTTGGACAGGGTACAGCCCCAGCATTTT
V: TRBV2
size: many
J: TRBJ1-5
D: TRBD1

CDR3: CASSHQLAGGPYSYNEQFF
DNA: TGTGCCAGCAGCCACCAGCTAGCGGGAGGGCCCTACTCCTACAATGAGCAGTTCTTC
V: TRBV14
size: NA
J: TRBJ2-1
D: TRBD2